This T cell receptor beta chain was sequenced for a study of T cell repertoires in cytomegalovirus infection. Across the study: In public TCR beta signatures, there were indications of both CMV infection and matching HLA type.

Broader study findings: Adding up the frequency of public TCR beta families identified people who carried CMV plus the relevant HLA. HLA-C-restricted CMV-specific TCR beta clonotypes were dominant in the ex vivo response.

Each CDR3 protein is one row after TCRdb ran MiXCR on the reads. The table lists some 150,000 distinct CDR3 sequences, approximately 5.9% of them singletons, with roughly 18% in the top ten. This clonotype was detected ten times or more. Its antigen is still unknown. V lost 5 bases and J lost 6; bases outside the gene matches: 11. CDR1 is SGHVS and CDR2 is FQNEAQ in the germline V gene. The CDR3 is 15 residues long. This TCR came from a human donor in good health (CMV status not recorded). Some clones in this sample may be carry-over from other donors' samples. Sequencing was done on a sample of PBMCs. V gene TRBV7-8 combines with J gene TRBJ2-3; TRBD1 matches at 7 bases. The CDR3: CASSGPGTALDTQYF. The CDR3 DNA sequence: TGTGCCAGCAGCGGGCCCGGGACAGCCCTGGATACGCAGTATTTT.